The 30 T cell receptor beta chains below come from one sample, sequenced in a study of cytomegalovirus exposure and HLA in healthy donors. Use of 60 Vbeta and 13 Jbeta primers characterized the PCR. TCRdb keeps only in-frame clones here, not all; method: immunoSEQ multiplex PCR. The data contain 130,000 to 150,000 clones, about four fifths of them singletons. Material for sequencing was PBMCs. The origin of the receptors is a female donor in good health and CMV-seronegative.

This clone was detected a few times. V usage is TRBV2 and J usage is TRBJ2-1, with 7 bases that match TRBD2. The length of the CDR3 is 13 residues. V shed 7 bases and J 6 bases; nucleotides not matched to a gene: 6. Germline V gene data show CDR1 as SNHLY and CDR2 as FYNNEI. CDR3 loop: CASTRTRGNEQFF. Here the CDR3 DNA reads TGTGCCAGCACCCGGACTAGAGGCAATGAGCAGTTCTTC.

V is TRBV7-9 and J is TRBJ1-1; possibly TRBD1 for D (6 bases). V was trimmed by 3 bases and J by 5 bases, leaving 13 bases between them. This CDR3 is built from 14 residues. The germline gives CDR1 SEHNR, CDR2 FQNEAQ (reference sequence). In DNA, the CDR3 is TGTGCCAGCAGCTTCCCTCTCCAGGGGACTGAAGCTTTCTTT. This encodes CASSFPLQGTEAFF.

The V call is TRBV7-2, the J call TRBJ2-7; tentative D call: TRBD2 (6 bases). V lost 1 base, J lost 2 bases, and 15 bases lay in between. The CDR3 consists of 16 residues. In germline, CDR1 is SGHTA, CDR2 FQGNSA. CDR3: CASSLGGGNSPYEQYF. CDR3 in DNA: TGTGCCAGCAGCTTAGGTGGAGGGAACTCCCCCTACGAGCAGTACTTC.

The chain recombines TRBV7-2 with TRBJ2-1; D is unclear. Deletions cut 0 bases from V and 9 bases from J, with 9 bases between. Germline V gene lookup returns CDR1 SGHTA and CDR2 FQGNSA. The CDR3 sequence is 13 residues long. CDR3 amino acids: CASSLAGWSEQFF. The CDR3 region has the DNA TGTGCCAGCAGCTTAGCGGGCTGGTCTGAGCAGTTCTTC.

The chain joins TRBV4-3 to TRBJ2-5, with 8 nucleotides matching TRBD2. This CDR3 region has 14 residues. Germline V gene data show CDR1 as LGHNA and CDR2 as YSLEER. The V segment lost 4 bases and the J segment 5 bases; nucleotides outside the gene matches: 6. The CDR3 DNA reads TGCGCCAGCAGCCCCCGACTAGCGTGGGAGACCCAGTACTTC. This sequence encodes CASSPRLAWETQYF.

The table lists this clone with a count of one. This chain uses TRBV5-1 with TRBJ2-1; 11 positions match TRBD2. V trimming: 4 bases; J trimming: 9 bases; junction bases outside the gene matches: 6. Per germline, CDR1 SGHRS and CDR2 YFSETQ. CDR3 length: 14 amino acids. CDR3 protein: CASSPGLAGGEQFF. CDR3 nucleotide sequence: TGCGCCAGCAGCCCTGGACTAGCGGGTGGTGAGCAGTTCTTC.

The chain recombines TRBV5-1 with TRBJ2-5, with a tentative D call TRBD1 (6 bases). Trimming cost V 0 bases and J 5 bases, with 8 bases left between them. Germline CDR1 and CDR2: SGHRS and YFSETQ. This CDR3 spans 13 amino acids. The CDR3 sequence: CASSLDQGETQYF. As DNA, the CDR3 is TGCGCCAGCAGCTTGGATCAGGGGGAGACCCAGTACTTC.

V usage is TRBV19 and J usage is TRBJ1-5, with D tentatively TRBD1 (6 bases). CDR3 size: 15 residues. The germline gives CDR1 LNHDA, CDR2 SQIVND (reference sequence). The V end lost 7 bases, the J end lost 2 bases, and 15 bases lay between the germline ends. CDR3 DNA: TGTGCCAGTAAGGCGGGGGGCGGACGCAATCAGCCCCAGCATTTT. Its protein product is CASKAGGGRNQPQHF.

The rearrangement joins TRBV6-5 to TRBJ2-5; 9 nucleotides align to TRBD2. The CDR3 consists of 15 residues. J lost 1 base, V lost 2 bases, and 2 bases had no gene match. Germline V lookup: CDR1 MNHEY, CDR2 SVGAGI. The CDR3 is CASSYASGVQETQYF. The CDR3 coding sequence is TGTGCCAGCAGTTACGCTAGCGGGGTCCAAGAGACCCAGTACTTC.

This clone was seen once. V usage is TRBV2 and J usage is TRBJ1-2; D is perhaps TRBD1 (6 bases). The CDR3 length is 18 residues. V lost 6 bases, J lost 6 bases, and 29 bases lay in between. The germline CDR1 and CDR2 sequences are SNHLY and FYNNEI. This chain's CDR3 is CASSGLIGQSTGGDGYTF. CDR3 in DNA: TGTGCCAGCAGCGGTCTAATCGGACAGTCAACTGGGGGTGATGGCTACACCTTC.

This rearrangement joins TRBV30 to TRBJ1-6; 8 nucleotides align to TRBD1. The V segment lost 2 bases and the J segment 6 bases; nucleotides outside the gene matches: 6. CDR1 and CDR2 from the germline V gene are GTSNPN and SVGIG (reference sequence). The CDR3 contains 15 residues. In DNA, the CDR3 is TGTGCCTGGAGTACCACAGGGGGTCCTAATTCACCCCTCCACTTT. Its translation: CAWSTTGGPNSPLHF.

The V and J genes are TRBV2 and TRBJ2-7, with 9 bases aligning to TRBD1. This CDR3 has 13 amino acids. In germline, CDR1 is SNHLY, CDR2 FYNNEI. V lost 8 bases to trimming and J lost 7 bases; unmatched junction nucleotides: 9. DNA for the CDR3: TGTGCCAGCGACAGGGGGTCGCCGAAGGAGCAGTACTTC. Its protein is CASDRGSPKEQYF. Filled out from reference TRBV2 and TRBJ2-7, the complete variable domain reads EPEVTQTPSHQVTQMGQEVILRCVPISNHLYFYWYRQILGQKVEFLVSFYNNEISEKSEIFDDQFSVERPDGSNFTLKIRSTKLEDSAMYFCASDRGSPKEQYFGPGTRLTVT.

This clone was seen only once. The V and J genes are TRBV19 and TRBJ2-7; 7 nucleotides match TRBD1. Germline V lookup: CDR1 LNHDA, CDR2 SQIVND (reference sequence). V shed 4 bases and J 4 bases; nucleotides not matched to a gene: 7. CDR3 length: 14 residues. CDR3 sequence: CASSNRDSTYEQYF. CDR3 nucleotide sequence: TGTGCCAGTAGTAACCGGGACAGTACGTACGAGCAGTACTTC. Full variable domain (missing parts from reference TRBV19 and TRBJ2-7): DGGITQSPKYLFRKEGQNVTLSCEQNLNHDAMYWYRQDPGQGLRLIYYSQIVNDFQKGDIAEGYSVSREKKESFPLTVTSAQKNPTAFYLCASSNRDSTYEQYFGPGTRLTVT.

This rearrangement joins TRBV6-1 to TRBJ1-1; 7 bases match TRBD1. The CDR3 runs 13 residues. V was clipped by 6 bases and J by 4 bases; unmatched bases: 5. The germline gives CDR1 MNHNS, CDR2 SASEGT. The DNA for the CDR3 is TGTGCCAGCAGCCCCACAGGGGTCACTGAAGCTTTCTTT. It specifies CASSPTGVTEAFF.

The rearrangement joins TRBV30 to TRBJ1-2; D is perhaps TRBD1 (5 bases). Germline CDR1 GTSNPN, CDR2 SVGIG (reference sequence). The CDR3 totals 14 residues. V was cut by 4 bases and J by 8 bases, with 20 bases left in between. The chain's CDR3 is CAWNPRGVGKGYTF. The CDR3 DNA follows: TGTGCCTGGAACCCCCGGGGGGTGGGAAAGGGCTACACCTTC.

This clone was seen more than once but under ten times. The chain carries TRBV4-3 and TRBJ2-7; no definite D call. Germline V gene sequence: CDR1 LGHNA, CDR2 YSLEER. The CDR3 runs to 15 residues. Trimming removed 0 bases at V and 0 bases at J, with 9 bases between. CDR3 coding DNA: TGCGCCAGCAGCCAAGATCCCGGTTTCTCCTACGAGCAGTACTTC. Amino acids: CASSQDPGFSYEQYF.

This chain joins TRBV5-4 and TRBJ2-2; 8 bases are a match to TRBD1. The V gene end was trimmed by 4 bases and the J gene end by 5 bases; junction bases not matched to a gene: 7. Germline values: CDR1 SGHNT, CDR2 YYREEE (reference sequence). The CDR3 covers 15 residues. The CDR3 loop reads CASSGGQGSTGELFF. The CDR3 region has the DNA TGTGCCAGCAGCGGTGGACAGGGTTCGACCGGGGAGCTGTTTTTT. The variable domain in full, completed from reference TRBV5-4 and TRBJ2-2, reads ETGVTQSPTHLIKTRGQQVTLRCSSQSGHNTVSWYQQALGQGPQFIFQYYREEENGRGNFPPRFSGLQFPNYSSELNVNALELDDSALYLCASSGGQGSTGELFFGEGSRLTVL.

The CDR3 DNA sequence: TGTGCCAGCAGCTTGGGAGAAGGGGGAGTCTATGGCTACACCTTC. It codes for CASSLGEGGVYGYTF. The gene calls are TRBV5-4 and TRBJ1-2; D might be TRBD1 (6 bases). The CDR3 has 15 residues. Trimming took 0 bases from V and 4 from J, leaving 13 bases between them. The germline V gene encodes CDR1 SGHNT and CDR2 YYREEE (reference sequence).

CDR3: CASSQDGAQETQYF. For the CDR3, the DNA is TGCGCCAGCAGCCAAGATGGGGCACAAGAGACCCAGTACTTC. The gene calls are TRBV4-1 and TRBJ2-5; D possibly corresponds to TRBD1 (5 bases). Trimming pared 0 bases from V and 2 bases from J, leaving 7 bases between. Germline lookup yields CDR1 MGHRA and CDR2 YSYEKL. The CDR3 sequence is 14 residues long.

This clone was detected once. This chain links TRBV10-3 with TRBJ1-1; D not resolved. V dropped 6 bases and J dropped 8 bases, with 16 bases sitting between them. This CDR3 comprises 13 residues. The germline gives CDR1 ENHRY, CDR2 SYGVKD. This chain's CDR3 is CAISPSRAAEAFF. The DNA for the CDR3 is TGTGCCATCAGCCCGAGTCGAGCCGCCGAAGCTTTCTTT.

The CDR3 nucleotides read TGCAGCGTCGACACCACCGGGACAGCCTACGAGCAGTACTTC. The encoded protein is CSVDTTGTAYEQYF. J is TRBJ2-7 and V is TRBV29-1; 7 nucleotides align to TRBD1. The CDR3 has 14 residues. The germline gives CDR1 SQVTM, CDR2 ANQGSEA. Losses at the gene ends were 6 bases for V and 2 bases for J; bases not matched to a gene: 10.

The rearrangement uses TRBV7-9 and TRBJ2-7; TRBD1 might be the D (5 bases). V lost 1 base and J 5 bases, leaving 12 bases between the germline ends. The CDR3 has 14 amino acids. Germline-derived CDR1 and CDR2 are SEHNR and FQNEAQ (reference sequence). CDR3 sequence: CASSLEASDNEQYF. The CDR3 nucleotides read TGTGCCAGCAGCTTAGAGGCCTCGGACAACGAGCAGTACTTC. Full variable domain (remainder filled in from reference TRBV7-9 and TRBJ2-7): DTGVSQNPRHKITKRGQNVTFRCDPISEHNRLYWYRQTLGQGPEFLTYFQNEAQLEKSRLLSDRFSAERPKGSFSTLEIQRTEQGDSAMYLCASSLEASDNEQYFGPGTRLTVT.

This clone was seen a few times. The V call is TRBV6-6, the J call TRBJ2-7, with a tentative D call TRBD2 (6 bases). Germline V gene sequence: CDR1 MNHNY, CDR2 SVGAGI (reference sequence). This CDR3 contains 14 residues. The V gene lost 2 bases and the J gene lost 5 bases, with 13 bases spanning the gap. CDR3 in amino acids: CASSYEPGRNEQYF. The CDR3 region has the DNA TGTGCCAGCAGTTACGAGCCAGGGAGGAACGAGCAGTACTTC.

The chain employs TRBV6-1 and TRBJ1-6, with 7 bases aligning to TRBD1. Per germline, CDR1 MNHNS and CDR2 SASEGT. This CDR3 is built from 14 residues. V dropped 6 bases and J dropped 7; count of bases not matched to a gene: 6. The CDR3 DNA sequence: TGTGCCAGCAGGGTCGGGACAGTAAATTCACCCCTCCACTTT. This translates into CASRVGTVNSPLHF.

V gene TRBV4-3 combines with J gene TRBJ1-4; 9 nucleotides agree with TRBD1. This CDR3 is 16 amino acids long. The junction had 7 bases not matched to a gene; V was cut back by 4 bases and J by 4 bases. Germline values: CDR1 LGHNA, CDR2 YSLEER. The CDR3 loop is CASSLWGQGGNEKLFF. The DNA for the CDR3 is TGCGCCAGCAGCCTCTGGGGACAGGGAGGTAATGAAAAACTGTTTTTT.

This chain links TRBV29-1 with TRBJ1-1; D gene ambiguous. V was pared by 7 bases and J by 2 bases, with 11 bases between. The CDR3 covers 12 residues. Germline assignment: CDR1 SQVTM and CDR2 ANQGSEA. As DNA, the CDR3 is TGCAGCGCCAGACAACTCAACACTGAAGCTTTCTTT. Translation gives CSARQLNTEAFF.

Details on this clone: Within the sample, other DNA sequences also encode this same CDR3. The chain is built from TRBV7-2 and TRBJ2-7; TRBD1 might be the D (5 bases). Trimming took 0 bases from V and 5 from J, leaving 8 bases between them. Germline V gene data show CDR1 as SGHTA and CDR2 as FQGNSA. The CDR3 runs 13 residues. The CDR3 DNA follows: TGTGCCAGCAGCTTAGCCGTCAGGGACGAGCAGTACTTC. Protein: CASSLAVRDEQYF.

This clone was counted once. The chain recombines TRBV5-1 with TRBJ2-7; 7 positions agree with TRBD1. Germline loops: CDR1 SGHRS, CDR2 YFSETQ. The CDR3 consists of 15 residues. The ends lost 4 bases at V and 5 bases at J; junction bases unmatched: 12. CDR3 DNA sequence: TGCGCCAGCAGCCATCCACGACAGGGCCCCAACGAGCAGTACTTC. As protein: CASSHPRQGPNEQYF. Using reference TRBV5-1 and TRBJ2-7 for the parts outside the CDR3, the full variable domain is KAGVTQTPRYLIKTRGQQVTLSCSPISGHRSVSWYQQTPGQGLQFLFEYFSETQRNKGNFPGRFSGRQFSNSRSEMNVSTLELGDSALYLCASSHPRQGPNEQYFGPGTRLTVT.

This chain connects TRBV12-5 to TRBJ2-5, with a tentative D call TRBD2 (6 bases). There are 18 residues in the CDR3. V lost 2 bases and J 5 bases, leaving 24 bases between the germline ends. Germline assignment: CDR1 LGHNT and CDR2 FRNRAP. CDR3 region: CASGLPILGGWGRETQYF. The CDR3, as DNA: TGTGCTAGTGGTTTGCCTATACTCGGGGGATGGGGCCGGGAGACCCAGTACTTC. The full variable domain, rest sourced from reference TRBV12-5 and TRBJ2-5, is DARVTQTPRHKVTEMGQEVTMRCQPILGHNTVFWYRQTMMQGLELLAYFRNRAPLDDSGMPKDRFSAEMPDATLATLKIQPSEPRDSAVYFCASGLPILGGWGRETQYFGPGTRLLVL.

The chain recombines TRBV9 with TRBJ2-7; 8 nucleotides agree with TRBD1. V dropped 3 bases and J dropped 6; count of bases not matched to a gene: 8. CDR1 is SGDLS, CDR2 YYNGEE, per germline. The length of the CDR3 is 14 residues. For the CDR3, the DNA is TGTGCCAGCAGCGCGCATCGGACAGGGACCGAGCAGTACTTC. Translation: CASSAHRTGTEQYF.